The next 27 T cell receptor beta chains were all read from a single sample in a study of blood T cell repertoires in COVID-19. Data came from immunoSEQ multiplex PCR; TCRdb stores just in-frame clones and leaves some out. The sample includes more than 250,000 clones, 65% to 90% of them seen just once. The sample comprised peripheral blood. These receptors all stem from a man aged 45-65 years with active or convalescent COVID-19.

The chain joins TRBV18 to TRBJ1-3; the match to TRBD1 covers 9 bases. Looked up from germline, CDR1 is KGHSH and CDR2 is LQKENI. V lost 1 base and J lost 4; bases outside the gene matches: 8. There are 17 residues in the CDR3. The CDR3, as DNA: TGTGCCAGCTCACCACTTGGGACAGGGTTTTCCGGAAACACCATATATTTT. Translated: CASSPLGTGFSGNTIYF.

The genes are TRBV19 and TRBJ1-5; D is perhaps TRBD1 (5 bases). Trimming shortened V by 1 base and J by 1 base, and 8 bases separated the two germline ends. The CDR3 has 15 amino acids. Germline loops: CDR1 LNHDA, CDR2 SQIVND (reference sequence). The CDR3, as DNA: TGTGCCAGTAGTATAGTAGGGGTAAGCAATCAGCCCCAGCATTTT. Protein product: CASSIVGVSNQPQHF. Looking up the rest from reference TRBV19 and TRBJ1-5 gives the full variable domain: DGGITQSPKYLFRKEGQNVTLSCEQNLNHDAMYWYRQDPGQGLRLIYYSQIVNDFQKGDIAEGYSVSREKKESFPLTVTSAQKNPTAFYLCASSIVGVSNQPQHFGDGTRLSIL.

CDR3 bases: TGTGCCAGCAAGGGCGAGGGAAACTATAATTCACCCCTCCACTTT. Residues: CASKGEGNYNSPLHF. V and J are TRBV2 and TRBJ1-6; D gene ambiguous. Per germline, CDR1 SNHLY and CDR2 FYNNEI. This CDR3 contains 15 residues. The V and J ends lost 7 bases and 3 bases respectively, with 13 bases between them.

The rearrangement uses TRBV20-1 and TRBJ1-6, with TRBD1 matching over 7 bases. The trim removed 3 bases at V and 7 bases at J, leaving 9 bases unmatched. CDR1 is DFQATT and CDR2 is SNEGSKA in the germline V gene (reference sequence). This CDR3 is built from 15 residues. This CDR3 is CSASPTGQPNSPLHF. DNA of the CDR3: TGCAGTGCTAGTCCGACAGGGCAGCCGAATTCACCCCTCCACTTT.

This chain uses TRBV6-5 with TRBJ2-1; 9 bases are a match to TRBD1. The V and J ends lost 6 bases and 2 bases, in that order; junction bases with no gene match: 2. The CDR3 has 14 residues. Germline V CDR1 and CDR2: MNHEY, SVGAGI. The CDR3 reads CASRWTGAYNEQFF. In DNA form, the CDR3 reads TGTGCCAGCAGGTGGACAGGGGCCTACAATGAGCAGTTCTTC.

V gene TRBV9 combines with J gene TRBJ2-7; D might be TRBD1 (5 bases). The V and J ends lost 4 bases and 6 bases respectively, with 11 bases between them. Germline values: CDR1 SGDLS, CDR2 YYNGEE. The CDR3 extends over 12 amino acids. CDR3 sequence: CASSSRDAEQYF. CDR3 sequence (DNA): TGTGCCAGCAGCTCCAGGGATGCCGAGCAGTACTTC.

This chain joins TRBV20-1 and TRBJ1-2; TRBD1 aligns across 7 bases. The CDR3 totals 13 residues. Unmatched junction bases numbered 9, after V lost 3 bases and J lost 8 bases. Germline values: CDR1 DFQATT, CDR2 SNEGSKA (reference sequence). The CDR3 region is CSASKGATGGYTF. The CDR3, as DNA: TGCAGTGCTAGTAAGGGGGCAACAGGAGGCTACACCTTC.

CDR3 sequence (DNA): TGTGCCAGCAGTTCCGGGGGAACTGAAGCTTTCTTT. It codes for CASSSGGTEAFF. V and J are TRBV6-5 and TRBJ1-1, with D possibly TRBD1 on 5 matching bases. Germline V lookup: CDR1 MNHEY, CDR2 SVGAGI. Trimming removed 4 bases from V and 5 bases from J, with 8 bases in between. CDR3 length equals 12 residues.

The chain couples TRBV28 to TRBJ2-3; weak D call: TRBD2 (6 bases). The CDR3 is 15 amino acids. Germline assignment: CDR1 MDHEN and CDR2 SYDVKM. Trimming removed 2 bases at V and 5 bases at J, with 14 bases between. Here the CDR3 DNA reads TGTGCCAGCAGTTTACAAAGACTAGAAAAAGATACGCAGTATTTT. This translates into CASSLQRLEKDTQYF.

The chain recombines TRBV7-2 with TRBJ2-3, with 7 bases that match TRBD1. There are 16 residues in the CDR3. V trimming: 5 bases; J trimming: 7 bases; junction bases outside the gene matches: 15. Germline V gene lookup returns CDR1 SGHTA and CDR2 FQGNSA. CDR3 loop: CASSDPPGQYSNTQYF. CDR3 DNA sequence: TGTGCCAGCAGCGATCCGCCGGGACAGTATTCAAATACGCAGTATTTT.

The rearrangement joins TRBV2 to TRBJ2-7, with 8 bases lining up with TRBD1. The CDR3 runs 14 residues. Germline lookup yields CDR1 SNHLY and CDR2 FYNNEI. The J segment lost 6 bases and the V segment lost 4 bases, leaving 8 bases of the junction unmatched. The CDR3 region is CASSADRGEGEQYF. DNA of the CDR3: TGTGCCAGCAGTGCAGACAGGGGTGAGGGCGAGCAGTACTTC.

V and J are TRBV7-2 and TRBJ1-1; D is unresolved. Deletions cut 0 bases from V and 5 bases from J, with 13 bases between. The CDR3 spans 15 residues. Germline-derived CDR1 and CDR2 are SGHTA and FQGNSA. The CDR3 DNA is TGTGCCAGCAGCTTAGCGTTCGGGGTCGGGACTGAAGCTTTCTTT. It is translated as CASSLAFGVGTEAFF.

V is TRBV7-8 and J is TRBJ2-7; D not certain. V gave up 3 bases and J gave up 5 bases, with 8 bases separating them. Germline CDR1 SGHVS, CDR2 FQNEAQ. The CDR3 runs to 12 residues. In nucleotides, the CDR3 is TGTGCCAGCAGCTTTGTCCAGAACGAGCAGTACTTC. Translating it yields CASSFVQNEQYF.

The CDR3 sequence: CASSTGFQGNGYTF. The CDR3 DNA is TGTGCCAGTAGTACTGGATTTCAGGGGAATGGCTACACCTTC. The genes are TRBV19 and TRBJ1-2, with a possible D match to TRBD1 (6 bases). The germline V and J ends were trimmed by 4 bases and 6 bases, with 15 bases remaining between them. The CDR3 is made up of 14 amino acids. Germline V gene sequence: CDR1 LNHDA, CDR2 SQIVND (reference sequence).

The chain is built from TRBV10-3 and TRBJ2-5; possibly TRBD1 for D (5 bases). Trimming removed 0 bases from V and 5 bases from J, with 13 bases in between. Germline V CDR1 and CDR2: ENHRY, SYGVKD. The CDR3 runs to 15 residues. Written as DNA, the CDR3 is TGTGCCATCAGTGAGTCGAAACAGGCCGGGGAGACCCAGTACTTC. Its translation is CAISESKQAGETQYF.

The chain's CDR3 is CASSPSGTDYEQYF. The CDR3 DNA reads TGTGCCAGCTCACCTTCCGGGACAGACTACGAGCAGTACTTC. V is TRBV18 and J is TRBJ2-7, with 7 bases that match TRBD1. Germline V CDR1 and CDR2: KGHSH, LQKENI. The CDR3 is 14 amino acids. Trimming cost V 3 bases and J 3 bases; bases outside gene matches: 5.

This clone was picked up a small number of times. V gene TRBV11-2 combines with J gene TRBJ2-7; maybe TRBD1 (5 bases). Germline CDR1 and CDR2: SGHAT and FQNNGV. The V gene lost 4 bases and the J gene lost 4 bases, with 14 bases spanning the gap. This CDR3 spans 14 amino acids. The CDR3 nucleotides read TGTGCCAGCAGCTCCATAAAAGACAGATACGAGCAGTACTTC. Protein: CASSSIKDRYEQYF. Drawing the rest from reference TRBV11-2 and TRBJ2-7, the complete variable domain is EAGVAQSPRYKIIEKRQSVAFWCNPISGHATLYWYQQILGQGPKLLIQFQNNGVVDDSQLPKDRFSAERLKGVDSTLKIQPAKLEDSAVYLCASSSIKDRYEQYFGPGTRLTVT.

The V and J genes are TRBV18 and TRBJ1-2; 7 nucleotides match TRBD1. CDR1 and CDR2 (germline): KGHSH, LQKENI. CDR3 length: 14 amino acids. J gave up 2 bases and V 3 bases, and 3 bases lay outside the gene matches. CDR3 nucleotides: TGTGCCAGCTCACCGCAGACAGGGAACTATGGCTACACCTTC. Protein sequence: CASSPQTGNYGYTF.

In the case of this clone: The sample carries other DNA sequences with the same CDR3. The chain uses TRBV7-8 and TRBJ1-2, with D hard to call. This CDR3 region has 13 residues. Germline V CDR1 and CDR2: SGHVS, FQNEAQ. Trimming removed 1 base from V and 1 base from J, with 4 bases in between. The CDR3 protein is CASSLELNYGYTF. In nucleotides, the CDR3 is TGTGCCAGCAGCTTAGAGCTTAACTATGGCTACACCTTC.

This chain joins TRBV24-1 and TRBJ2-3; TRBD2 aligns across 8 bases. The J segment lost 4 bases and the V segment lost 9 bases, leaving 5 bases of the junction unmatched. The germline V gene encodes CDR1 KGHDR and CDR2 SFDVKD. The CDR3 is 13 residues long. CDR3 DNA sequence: TGTGCCACCTCCGGGGGGGGCGCAGATACGCAGTATTTT. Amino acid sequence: CATSGGGADTQYF.

The CDR3 protein is CASDVGTSGYSYEQYF. The CDR3 DNA follows: TGTGCCAGCGACGTCGGGACTAGCGGGTATTCCTACGAGCAGTACTTC. The chain joins TRBV11-2 to TRBJ2-7, with TRBD2 identical over 12 bases. The J segment lost 1 base and the V segment lost 8 bases, leaving 9 bases of the junction unmatched. Germline V gene lookup returns CDR1 SGHAT and CDR2 FQNNGV. CDR3 length equals 16 residues.

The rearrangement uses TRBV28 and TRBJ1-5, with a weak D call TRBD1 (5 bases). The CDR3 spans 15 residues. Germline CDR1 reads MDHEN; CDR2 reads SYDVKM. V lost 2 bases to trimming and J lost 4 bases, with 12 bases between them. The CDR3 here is CASSLPGHNNQPQHF. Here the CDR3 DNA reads TGTGCCAGCAGTTTACCAGGACACAATAATCAGCCCCAGCATTTT.

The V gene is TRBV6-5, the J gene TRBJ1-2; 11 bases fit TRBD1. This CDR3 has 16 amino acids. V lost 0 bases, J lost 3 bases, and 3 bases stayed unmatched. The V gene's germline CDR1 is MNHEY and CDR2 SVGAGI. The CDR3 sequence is CASSYSRDRGDYGYTF. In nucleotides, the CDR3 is TGTGCCAGCAGTTACTCGAGGGACAGGGGGGACTATGGCTACACCTTC.

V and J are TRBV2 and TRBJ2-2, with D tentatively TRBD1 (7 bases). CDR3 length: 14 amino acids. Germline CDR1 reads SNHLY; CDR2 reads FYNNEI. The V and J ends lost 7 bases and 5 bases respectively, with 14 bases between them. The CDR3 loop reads CASKRQGGTGELFF. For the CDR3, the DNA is TGTGCCAGCAAGAGACAGGGAGGAACCGGGGAGCTGTTTTTT.

The CDR3 coding sequence is TGTGCCAGCAGTGAAGGGTCTTCCACTCCTATTTACCAGCCCCAGCATTTT. Protein product: CASSEGSSTPIYQPQHF. The chain uses TRBV6-1 and TRBJ1-5; D remains unclear. The germline CDR1 and CDR2 sequences are MNHNS and SASEGT. There are 17 residues in the CDR3. V dropped 1 base and J dropped 7 bases, with 20 bases sitting between them.

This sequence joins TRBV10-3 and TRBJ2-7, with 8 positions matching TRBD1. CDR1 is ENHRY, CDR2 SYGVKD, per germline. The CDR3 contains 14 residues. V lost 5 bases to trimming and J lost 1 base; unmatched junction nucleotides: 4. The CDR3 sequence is CAISPGQASYEQYF. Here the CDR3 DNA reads TGTGCCATCAGTCCGGGACAGGCATCCTACGAGCAGTACTTC.

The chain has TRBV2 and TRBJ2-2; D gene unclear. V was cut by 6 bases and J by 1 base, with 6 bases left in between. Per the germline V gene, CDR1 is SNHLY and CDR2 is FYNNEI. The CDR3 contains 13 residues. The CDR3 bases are TGTGCCAGCAGGTCAGAGAACACCGGGGAGCTGTTTTTT. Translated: CASRSENTGELFF.